The clone carrying this T cell receptor beta chain was counted between two and nine times. The target antigen is unknown. CDR3 length: 14 residues. V lost 5 bases, J lost 6 bases, and 4 bases stayed unmatched. The germline V gene has CDR1 SGHAT and CDR2 FQNNGV. TCRdb itself ran the reads through MiXCR, one entry per CDR3 protein. The data contain over 200,000 distinct CDR3 sequences, roughly 13% of them singletons. This sample was taken from a study of T cell repertoires in cytomegalovirus infection. Study information: Matching HLA type, along with CMV infection, was indicated by public TCR beta signatures.

Overall study results and limits: People with CMV and the relevant HLA were identified by cumulative public TCR beta family frequency. In two of eight donors, the top clonotype was HLA-C-restricted CMV-specific.

This chain connects TRBV11-2 to TRBJ2-3; 11 bases are a match to TRBD1. The sequenced material came from PBMCs. This clonotype was sampled from a human donor in good health (CMV status not recorded). Some clones in this sample may be carry-over from other donors' samples. The CDR3, as DNA: TGTGCCAGCAGCAGCTGGACAGGGGGCGATACGCAGTATTTT. Its protein is CASSSWTGGDTQYF.